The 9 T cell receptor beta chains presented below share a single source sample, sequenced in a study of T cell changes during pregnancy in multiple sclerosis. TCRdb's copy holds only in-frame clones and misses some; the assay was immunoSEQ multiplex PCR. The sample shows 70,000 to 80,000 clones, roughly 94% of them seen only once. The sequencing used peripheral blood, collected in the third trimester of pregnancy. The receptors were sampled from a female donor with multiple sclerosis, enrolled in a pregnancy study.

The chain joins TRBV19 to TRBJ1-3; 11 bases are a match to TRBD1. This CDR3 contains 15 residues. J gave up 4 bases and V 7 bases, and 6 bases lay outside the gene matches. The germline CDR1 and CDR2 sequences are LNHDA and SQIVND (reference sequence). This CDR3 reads CASTSGTGGGNTIYF. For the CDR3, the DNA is TGTGCCAGTACCTCGGGGACAGGGGGGGGAAACACCATATATTTT.

CDR3 nucleotides: TGTGCCAGCAGCCAAGAAGGACAGGGAGTAATCGGGGAGCTGTTTTTT. As protein: CASSQEGQGVIGELFF. V gene TRBV4-2 combines with J gene TRBJ2-2; 8 bases match TRBD1. Germline V gene sequence: CDR1 LGHNA, CDR2 YNFKEQ. J gave up 7 bases and V 0 bases, and 7 bases lay outside the gene matches. This CDR3 spans 16 amino acids.

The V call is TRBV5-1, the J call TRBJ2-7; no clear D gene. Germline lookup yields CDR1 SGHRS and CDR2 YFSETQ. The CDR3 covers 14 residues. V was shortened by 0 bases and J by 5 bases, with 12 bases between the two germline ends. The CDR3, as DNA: TGCGCCAGCAGCTTGGGGTCGGGTGGCGACGAGCAGTACTTC. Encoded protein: CASSLGSGGDEQYF. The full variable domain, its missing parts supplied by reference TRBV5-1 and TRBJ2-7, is KAGVTQTPRYLIKTRGQQVTLSCSPISGHRSVSWYQQTPGQGLQFLFEYFSETQRNKGNFPGRFSGRQFSNSRSEMNVSTLELGDSALYLCASSLGSGGDEQYFGPGTRLTVT.

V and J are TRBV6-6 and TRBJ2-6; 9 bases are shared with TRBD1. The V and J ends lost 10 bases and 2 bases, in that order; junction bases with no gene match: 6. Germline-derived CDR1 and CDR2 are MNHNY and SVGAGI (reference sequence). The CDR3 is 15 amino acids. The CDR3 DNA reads TGTGCCACTGGACGGGACAGGGCTGGGGCCAACGTCCTGACTTTC. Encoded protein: CATGRDRAGANVLTF.

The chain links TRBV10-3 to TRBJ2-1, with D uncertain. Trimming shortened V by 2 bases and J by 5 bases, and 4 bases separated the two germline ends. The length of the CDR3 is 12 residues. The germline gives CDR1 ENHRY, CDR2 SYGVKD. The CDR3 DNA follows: TGTGCCATCAGTGAGAGAGACAATGAGCAGTTCTTC. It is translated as CAISERDNEQFF.

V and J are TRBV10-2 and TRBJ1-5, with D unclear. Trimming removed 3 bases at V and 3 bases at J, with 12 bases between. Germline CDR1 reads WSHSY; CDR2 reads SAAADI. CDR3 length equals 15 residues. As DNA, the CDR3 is TGCGCCAGCAGTGATAACGGGAGACTCAATCAGCCCCAGCATTTT. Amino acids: CASSDNGRLNQPQHF.

The CDR3 sequence is CASSLAGGNEQFF. Written as DNA, the CDR3 is TGTGCCAGCAGCTTAGCAGGGGGCAATGAGCAGTTCTTC. The chain links TRBV7-2 to TRBJ2-1, with a possible D match to TRBD1 (6 bases). Germline CDR1 reads SGHTA; CDR2 reads FQGNSA. Trimming pared 0 bases from V and 6 bases from J, leaving 6 bases between. This CDR3 spans 13 amino acids.

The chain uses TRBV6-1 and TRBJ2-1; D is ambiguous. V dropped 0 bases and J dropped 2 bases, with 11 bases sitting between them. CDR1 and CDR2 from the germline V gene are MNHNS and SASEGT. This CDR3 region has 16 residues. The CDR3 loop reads CASSEARRRPYNEQFF. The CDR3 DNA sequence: TGTGCCAGCAGTGAAGCGCGGCGGCGGCCCTACAATGAGCAGTTCTTC.

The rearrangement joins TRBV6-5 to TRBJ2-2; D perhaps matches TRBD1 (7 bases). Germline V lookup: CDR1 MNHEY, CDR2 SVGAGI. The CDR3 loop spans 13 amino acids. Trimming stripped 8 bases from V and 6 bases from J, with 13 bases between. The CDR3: CASSGRGAGELFF. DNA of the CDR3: TGTGCCAGCTCGGGCAGGGGGGCCGGGGAGCTGTTTTTT.